Listed here are 24 T cell receptor beta chains from one sample, sequenced in a study of blood T cells in healthy people across ages. Through a sample-barcoded 5' primer and a J-beta primer mix, a second PCR was run for roughly 7 to 11 cycles. Via MiXCR, TCRdb re-called the 5' RACE reads, giving one row per CDR3 protein. The sample yields more than 700,000 distinct CDR3 sequences, about 53% seen once. Sequenced material: blood. The receptors originated from an older man in good health.

The chain uses TRBV6-5 and TRBJ2-7, with 8 bases identical to TRBD1. The CDR3 is made up of 14 amino acids. With V trimmed by 6 bases and J by 2 bases, 6 bases remained unmatched. Per the germline V gene, CDR1 is MNHEY and CDR2 is SVGAGI. In DNA form, the CDR3 reads TGTGCCAGCAGAAAGCCAGGGGGCCCCTACGAGCAGTACTTC. This codes for CASRKPGGPYEQYF.

The gene calls are TRBV7-3 and TRBJ2-5; weak D call: TRBD2 (5 bases). The J call is uncertain, as TRBJ2-1 better fits the DNA end. Germline CDR1 reads SGHTA; CDR2 reads FQGTGA. This CDR3 spans 16 amino acids. CDR3 sequence: CASSLGGDAYQETQFF. DNA for the CDR3: TGTGCCAGCAGCTTAGGAGGAGACGCGTACCAAGAGACCCAGTTCTTC.

Worth noting for this clonotype: A much more abundant neighbour one base away suggests this may be a read error. The chain couples TRBV7-9 to TRBJ2-5; D possibly corresponds to TRBD2 (6 bases). In germline, CDR1 is SEHNR, CDR2 FQNEAQ (reference sequence). This CDR3 has 15 amino acids. V was clipped by 3 bases and J by 11 bases, with 22 bases between them. CDR3 sequence: CASSFRRGTVNEQYF. In nucleotides, the CDR3 is TGTGCCAGCAGCTTTCGGAGGGGTACGGTGAATGAGCAGTACTTC.

A few counts support this clonotype. The V gene is TRBV27, the J gene TRBJ1-4; perhaps TRBD1 as D (6 bases). Trimming removed 5 bases at V and 6 bases at J, with 16 bases between. The CDR3 runs 15 residues. Germline values: CDR1 MNHEY, CDR2 SMNVEV (reference sequence). The DNA for the CDR3 is TGTGCCAGCAGTCCCGGACAGCTTGGGTATGAAAAACTGTTTTTT. The encoded protein is CASSPGQLGYEKLFF.

This chain uses TRBV10-3 with TRBJ1-2, with 9 nucleotides matching TRBD1. Looked up from germline, CDR1 is ENHRY and CDR2 is SYGVKD. V dropped 9 bases and J dropped 1; count of bases not matched to a gene: 18. The CDR3 consists of 18 residues. For the CDR3, the DNA is TGTGCCATTAGTCCCAACTTACCGACGGGACAGGGTAACTATGGCTACACCTTC. Translated: CAISPNLPTGQGNYGYTF.

This clonotype was recorded a few times. The rearrangement links TRBV18 to TRBJ1-1; D perhaps matches TRBD1 (6 bases). The germline V and J ends were trimmed by 2 bases and 1 base, with 8 bases remaining between them. The CDR3 length is 14 residues. Germline CDR1 is KGHSH and CDR2 is LQKENI. In DNA, the CDR3 is TGTGCCAGCTCACCAGACAGGTCGAACACTGAAGCTTTCTTT. Protein product: CASSPDRSNTEAFF.

In its sample, this clonotype was seen a few times. V and J are TRBV24-1 and TRBJ2-1; D possibly corresponds to TRBD1 (5 bases). The CDR3 loop spans 16 amino acids. In germline, CDR1 is KGHDR, CDR2 SFDVKD. The V and J ends lost 2 bases and 0 bases respectively, with 10 bases between them. CDR3 DNA: TGTGCCACCAGTGATTCGACAGAAGTCTCCTACAATGAGCAGTTCTTC. Translation: CATSDSTEVSYNEQFF.

V usage is TRBV11-2 and J usage is TRBJ2-3; D perhaps matches TRBD2 (5 bases). CDR3 length: 15 residues. V was shortened by 2 bases and J by 14 bases, with 23 bases between the two germline ends. Germline CDR1 and CDR2: SGHAT and FQNNGV. CDR3 nucleotide sequence: TGTGCCAGCAGCTTAAGTCCCGGCGAAGCGGCATACGCGTATTTT. The encoded protein is CASSLSPGEAAYAYF.

The chain joins TRBV5-1 to TRBJ2-7; weak D call: TRBD2 (6 bases). The germline gives CDR1 SGHRS, CDR2 YFSETQ. V was shortened by 2 bases and J by 0 bases, with 21 bases between the two germline ends. This CDR3 has 18 amino acids. CDR3 in amino acids: CASSFLPHGGANSYEQYF. DNA of the CDR3: TGCGCCAGCAGCTTCCTCCCCCATGGCGGGGCTAACTCCTACGAGCAGTACTTC.

This chain joins TRBV20-1 and TRBJ2-5; 8 bases fit TRBD1. Per germline, CDR1 DFQATT and CDR2 SNEGSKA (reference sequence). V lost 5 bases and J lost 4; bases outside the gene matches: 3. This CDR3 contains 12 residues. The CDR3 sequence: CSAGQGIETQYF. The CDR3 DNA reads as TGCAGTGCTGGACAGGGTATAGAGACCCAGTACTTC.

This chain links TRBV6-6 with TRBJ2-7; D possibly corresponds to TRBD2 (6 bases). Trimming removed 5 bases from V and 6 bases from J, with 14 bases in between. The germline gives CDR1 MNHNY, CDR2 SVGAGI (reference sequence). The CDR3 sequence is 13 residues long. CDR3 sequence: CASSHPGGAEQYF. CDR3 DNA: TGTGCCAGCAGTCACCCTGGAGGGGCCGAGCAGTACTTC.

The V gene is TRBV20-1, the J gene TRBJ2-1; TRBD2 agrees at 11 bases. V dropped 1 base and J dropped 8; count of bases not matched to a gene: 7. Germline V gene lookup returns CDR1 DFQATT and CDR2 SNEGSKA (reference sequence). The CDR3 runs 15 residues. CDR3 in amino acids: CSARGTSGSRHEQFF. For the CDR3, the DNA is TGCAGTGCTAGAGGAACTAGCGGGAGTCGCCATGAGCAGTTCTTC.

This clonotype appeared a few times. The V call is TRBV5-1, the J call TRBJ2-5; D gene ambiguous. This CDR3 comprises 14 residues. From germline, CDR1 is SGHRS and CDR2 YFSETQ. Trimming cost V 0 bases and J 1 base, with 7 bases left between them. The CDR3 DNA sequence: TGCGCCAGCAGCTTGGACGGCATCCAAGAGACCCAGTACTTC. Its protein is CASSLDGIQETQYF.

V gene TRBV9 combines with J gene TRBJ2-5; tentatively, D is TRBD2 (5 bases). CDR1 is SGDLS, CDR2 YYNGEE, per germline. The V gene lost 3 bases and the J gene lost 5 bases, with 14 bases spanning the gap. CDR3 length: 14 residues. The CDR3 DNA reads TGTGCCAGCAGCGGACTGACTAATTCCGAGACCCAGTACTTC. Protein product: CASSGLTNSETQYF.

Worth noting for this clonotype: This may be a read error, as it is one base from a much larger clone. The genes are TRBV30 and TRBJ2-1; TRBD1 is a possible D gene (6 bases). The germline V gene encodes CDR1 GTSNPN and CDR2 SVGIG (reference sequence). V gave up 3 bases and J gave up 0 bases, with 12 bases separating them. This CDR3 comprises 15 residues. DNA of the CDR3: TGTGCCTGGAGCGAGGACAGCTTCTCCTACAATGAGCAGTTCTTC. Translation: CAWSEDSFSYNEQFF.

This clonotype appeared many times. The chain uses TRBV6-6 and TRBJ2-7; 11 bases match TRBD1. CDR1 is MNHNY, CDR2 SVGAGI, per germline (reference sequence). The CDR3 extends over 15 amino acids. Trimming removed 4 bases from V and 2 bases from J; junction bases left unmatched: 4. CDR3 region: CASSSPGQGAYEQYF. The DNA of the CDR3 is TGTGCCAGCAGTTCTCCGGGACAGGGGGCCTACGAGCAGTACTTC.

This clonotype has a handful of counts. CDR3 amino acids: CASSVSQGAGYTF. CDR3 DNA sequence: TGTGCCAGCAGTGTATCACAGGGGGCTGGCTACACCTTC. The V and J genes are TRBV6-1 and TRBJ1-2, with 9 bases aligning to TRBD1. This CDR3 region has 13 residues. Trimming took 4 bases from V and 7 from J; bases not matched to a gene: 4. Germline assignment: CDR1 MNHNS and CDR2 SASEGT.

This rearrangement joins TRBV20-1 to TRBJ2-3; D remains ambiguous. The CDR3 is made up of 16 amino acids. V was clipped by 0 bases and J by 14 bases, with 27 bases between them. Per germline, CDR1 DFQATT and CDR2 SNEGSKA (reference sequence). The CDR3 loop is CSARDQASSRHRYAYF. CDR3 nucleotides: TGCAGTGCTAGAGATCAAGCTAGTTCTCGTCACAGATACGCGTATTTT.

The sample holds a few counts of this clonotype. The V gene is TRBV20-1, the J gene TRBJ2-1; 11 nucleotides align to TRBD2. Germline V gene sequence: CDR1 DFQATT, CDR2 SNEGSKA (reference sequence). Trimming removed 0 bases from V and 4 bases from J; junction bases left unmatched: 5. This CDR3 is built from 16 residues. The CDR3 region is CSARDQTSGTYNEQFF. DNA of the CDR3: TGCAGTGCTAGAGATCAGACTAGCGGGACTTACAATGAGCAGTTCTTC.

This clonotype was observed a handful of times. One junction end does not reproduce the germline sequence, and a read error may be involved. In DNA, the CDR3 is TGTGCCACCAGCGGAGACAGCTACAATCAGCCCCAGCATTTT. It is translated as CATSGDSYNQPQHF. The chain combines TRBV15 with TRBJ1-5; D might be TRBD1 (5 bases). There are 14 residues in the CDR3. Germline V gives CDR1 LNHNV, CDR2 YYDKDF (reference sequence).

The chain combines TRBV6-2 or TRBV6-3 with TRBJ2-3; 12 bases map to TRBD2. V trimming: 6 bases; J trimming: 14 bases; junction bases outside the gene matches: 21. Germline CDR1 reads MNHEY; CDR2 reads SVGEGT. CDR3 length: 17 residues. In DNA form, the CDR3 reads TGTGCCAGCAGCAGCCGGCGACTAGCGGGAGCCCACAGAGACGCGTATTTT. This gives the protein CASSSRRLAGAHRDAYF.

This clonotype was observed many times. DNA for the CDR3: TGTGCCAGCTCACCGGACAGAAACTATGGCTACACCTTC. Its protein is CASSPDRNYGYTF. The J gene is TRBJ1-2, the V gene TRBV18; a weak D match, TRBD1 (6 bases). This CDR3 spans 13 amino acids. Germline-derived CDR1 and CDR2 are KGHSH and LQKENI. Deletions cut 3 bases from V and 2 bases from J, with 7 bases between.

The V call is TRBV7-9, the J call TRBJ2-1; 10 nucleotides agree with TRBD1. Germline V gives CDR1 SEHNR, CDR2 FQNEAQ (reference sequence). V trimming: 7 bases; J trimming: 8 bases; junction bases outside the gene matches: 8. The CDR3 runs 14 residues. For the CDR3, the DNA is TGTGCCAGCAACAAAGGACAGGGGGTTGATGAGCAGTTCTTC. Translated, it gives CASNKGQGVDEQFF.

V and J are TRBV6-2 or TRBV6-3 and TRBJ1-1; D is unclear. The CDR3 is 11 amino acids. Trimming shortened V by 5 bases and J by 5 bases, and 6 bases separated the two germline ends. The germline V gene encodes CDR1 MNHEY and CDR2 SVGEGT. The CDR3 spells CASSTGTEAFF. The DNA of the CDR3 is TGTGCCAGCAGTACCGGGACTGAAGCTTTCTTT.